This TCR beta chain was observed in a study of shared clonotypes between healthy human individuals (TCRdb year 2020). About the full investigation: The cohort included a few men and a couple of women between 18 and 49 years of age. To estimate repertoire size and how much clonotype sharing occurs between individuals, the study deeply sequenced the blood TCR repertoires of five healthy adults. Different laboratories and diverse techniques were used to prepare libraries and sequence TCR repertoires, to increase sequencing depth and limit assay-specific biases. For each donor, three plates each were used for CD4 naive and CD4 memory, two plates were used for CD8 naive, and one plate was used for CD8 memory. Each donor's leukapheresis produced roughly between about 0.9 and 9.5 billion PBMCs.

TCR CDR3 regions were amplified from genomic DNA by multiplex PCR using the deep immunoSEQ assay. For each cell subset, the extracted genomic DNA was distributed evenly across all wells of several immunoSEQ 96-well plates, and each plate served as one replicate. For sorted subsets, approximately 210 ng of genomic DNA, equivalent to 30,000 or so T cell genomes, went into each replicate PCR. Purified libraries were quantified with a Qubit 3.0 fluorometer, sized on a Bioanalyzer 2100, and re-quantified with the KAPA Library Quantification kit. Every immunoSEQ 96-well plate was sequenced on a separate single-read 150-cycle Illumina NextSeq 550 flow cell. Concerning the study's data processing: Because the immunoSEQ output held only junctional sequences and lacked quality scores, the filtering could not match the filtering applied to full-length reads. To assign V/J genes and CDR3, sequences were annotated against IMGT germline references using PyIR, a Python wrapper for IgBLAST v1.9. Reads with weak V/J assignments (E-value above 1e-6), missing CDR3, stop codons, out-of-frame junctions, or ambiguous translated residues were removed. A V3J clonotype was defined by an identical inferred V gene, J gene, and CDR3 amino acid sequence. The percentage overlap between two repertoires was calculated by dividing the number of shared unique clonotypes by the size of the smaller repertoire. Three approaches were used to assess repertoire richness: RTK rarefaction, the Chao1 estimator, and Recon v2.1 estimates of unobserved clonotypes. For all TCRbeta clonotypes obtained by the gDNA method from four donors, generation probabilities were computed with OLGA. TCRdb holds this immuneACCESS table with in-frame rearrangements only. Some clones are missing; in checked studies, unresolved V genes explain under half, and the rest has no known cause. V, J and clone size are those of that table, while D and trimming were read from the DNA. The sample table lists approximately 1.5 million clones, 98% of them with a count of one. Approximately 0.38% of the sample is taken by the ten largest.

Overall study outcomes, separate from this receptor: Clonotypes shared by all four sorted-subset donors showed higher generation probabilities than non-shared clonotypes. Sampling was restricted to blood, and TCR repertoires in tissues likely differ from the TCR repertoires found in blood. Even with the large sequencing depth, rarefaction of the sorted-subset datasets indicated that sequencing was incomplete. Because the study included a small number of donors, the genetic and exposure-history diversity represented was limited. Sharing across a handful of donors was observed for about 5% of naive CD4, over 3% of naive CD8, roughly 2.4% of memory CD4, and roughly 0.4% of memory CD8 clonotypes. Naive subsets generally had larger estimated clonotype richness than memory subsets did. Pairwise subsampling indicated that sequencing depth was expected to affect the degree of clonotype sharing among donors.

Healthy HIV-negative adults with no recently reported acute infections or vaccinations were included as donors. All donors were Caucasian adults living in Nashville, Tennessee, USA. Magnetic negative selection was used to enrich CD4+ T cells, after which naive cells were positively selected on CD45RA and the negative fraction became the memory subset. Blood was obtained by leukapheresis, after which PBMCs were separated by Ficoll-Histopaque density gradient centrifugation and cryopreserved in liquid nitrogen vapor phase. Analytical flow cytometry was used to check the purity and quantity of each magnetically sorted T cell population. From each sorted fraction, genomic DNA was isolated and quantified by UV absorbance on a Nanodrop 2000c. As concerns this clone: Its antigen is unknown. Base qualities are not recorded, but no much larger clone differs from it by a single base. The sample has other DNA sequences that encode this CDR3 too.

Sequencing used naive CD4+ T cells sorted from blood. The cell subset or site label, as the study defines it: CD45RA+ positively selected. The source is a man aged 30 to 39 in good health.

The CDR3 has the sequence CASSPLQGPNQPQHF. The base sequence is TGTGCCAGCTCACCACTACAGGGGCCCAATCAGCCCCAGCATTTT. The chain uses TRBV18 and TRBJ1-5; a stretch of 7 junction bases matches TRBD1. Compared with germline, V lacks 1 base and J lacks 3 bases; bases without a gene match: 3. The CDR3 starts with the cysteine, ends with the phenylalanine, and has 15 residues. CDR3 DNA only is kept here, 45 bases in frame from base 1. As encoded in the germline V gene, CDR1 is KGHSH while CDR2 is LQKENI.